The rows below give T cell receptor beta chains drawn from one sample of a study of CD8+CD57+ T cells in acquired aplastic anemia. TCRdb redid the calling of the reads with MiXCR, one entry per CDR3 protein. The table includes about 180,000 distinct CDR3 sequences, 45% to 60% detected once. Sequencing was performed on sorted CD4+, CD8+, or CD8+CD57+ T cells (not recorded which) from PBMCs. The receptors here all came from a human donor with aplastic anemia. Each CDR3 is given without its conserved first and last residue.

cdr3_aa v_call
ASSLTWSSGETQY TRBV7-3
ASRGTSGLYNEQF TRBV2
ASSIDQFYGYT TRBV19
ASSWERGGNTEAF TRBV5-1
SARVVRTDNEKLF TRBV20-1
SVGSQGNIQY TRBV29-1
ASSVGASEGDEQF TRBV9
ATSRARGNAEAF TRBV15
ASSQDRAGSYNEQF TRBV3-1
ASSPPWGASYTDTQY TRBV24-1
ASSPRGLLYEQY TRBV7-8
ASSEVGTDTQY TRBV19
ASSEPRAQGNTIY TRBV25-1
ASRQDNYEQY TRBV5-1
ASSVPGTQRLF TRBV19
SVERQGTYGYT TRBV29-1
ASSIGTEGEKLF TRBV28
ASSRRDRGRNEQF TRBV25-1
ASSSSTGIATNEKLF TRBV19
ASSLAVLGRVHEQY TRBV14
AWKIAGIGSYNEQF TRBV30
SPKIVGGAETQY TRBV20-1
ASSPRVGASEQY TRBV19
ASSPDTLSVGQY TRBV5-5
ASSPGPSYEQY TRBV2
SARWEISYEQY TRBV20-1
ASLSGNQPQH TRBV19
ASNTGQGVSYEQY TRBV28
ASSQDSSGGHDTQY TRBV4-1
ASSISGGNGYT TRBV19
SARVRGMAYEQY TRBV20-1
SATGTGGANTGELF TRBV29-1
ASSQQTYYEQY TRBV4-1
ASSVGTSGTLETQY TRBV9
ASSTWTGPQETQY TRBV5-1
ASTGPRTGLDEQY TRBV2
APRAGSDTQY TRBV2
ASKDRDYEQY TRBV7-8
ASSAQGKNTEAF TRBV7-3
ASSTGEDTEAF TRBV2
SAVRDTGDTQY TRBV20-1
ATQKNKQQLSGDTQY TRBV10-3
ATSREGGALGYT TRBV15
ASSLGGRGQY TRBV12-3/TRBV12-4
ASSPGGHYEQY TRBV4-1
ATSDPWGGNTEAF TRBV15
ASSRRASEQF TRBV3-1
ASSVDRGNYGYT TRBV9
ASSQGLAGLTGELF TRBV3-1
ASSQRGAIVNEQF TRBV4-2